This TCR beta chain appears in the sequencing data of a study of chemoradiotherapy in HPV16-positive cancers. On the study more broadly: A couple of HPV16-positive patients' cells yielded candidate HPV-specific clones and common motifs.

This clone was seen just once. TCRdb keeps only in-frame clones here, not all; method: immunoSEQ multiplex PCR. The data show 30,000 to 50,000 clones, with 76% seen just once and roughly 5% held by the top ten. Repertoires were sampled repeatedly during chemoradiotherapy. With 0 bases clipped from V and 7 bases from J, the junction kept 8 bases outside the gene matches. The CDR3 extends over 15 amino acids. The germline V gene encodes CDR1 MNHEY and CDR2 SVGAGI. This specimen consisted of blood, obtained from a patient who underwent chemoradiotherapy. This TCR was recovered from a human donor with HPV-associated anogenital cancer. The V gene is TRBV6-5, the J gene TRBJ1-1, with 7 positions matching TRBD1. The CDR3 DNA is TGTGCCAGCAGTTACTCGCCGGGACAGAGTTATGAAGCTTTCTTT. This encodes CASSYSPGQSYEAFF.